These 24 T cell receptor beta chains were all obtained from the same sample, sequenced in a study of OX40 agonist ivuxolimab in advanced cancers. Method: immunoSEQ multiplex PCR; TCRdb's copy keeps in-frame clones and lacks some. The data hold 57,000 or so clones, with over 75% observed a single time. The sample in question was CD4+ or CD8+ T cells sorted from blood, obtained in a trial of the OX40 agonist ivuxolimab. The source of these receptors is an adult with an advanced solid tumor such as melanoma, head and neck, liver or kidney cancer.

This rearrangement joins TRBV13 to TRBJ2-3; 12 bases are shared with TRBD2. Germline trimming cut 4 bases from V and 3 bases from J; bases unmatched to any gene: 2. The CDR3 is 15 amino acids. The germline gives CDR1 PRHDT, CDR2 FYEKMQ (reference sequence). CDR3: CASSSGLAGTDTQYF. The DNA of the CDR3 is TGTGCCAGCAGCTCGGGACTAGCGGGTACAGATACGCAGTATTTT.

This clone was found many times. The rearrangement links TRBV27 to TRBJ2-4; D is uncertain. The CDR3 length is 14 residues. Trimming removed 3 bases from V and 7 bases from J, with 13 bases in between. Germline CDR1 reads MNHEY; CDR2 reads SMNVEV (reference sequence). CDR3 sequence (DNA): TGTGCCAGCAGTTTTTGGGGTGATGGTAACATTCAGTACTTC. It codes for CASSFWGDGNIQYF.

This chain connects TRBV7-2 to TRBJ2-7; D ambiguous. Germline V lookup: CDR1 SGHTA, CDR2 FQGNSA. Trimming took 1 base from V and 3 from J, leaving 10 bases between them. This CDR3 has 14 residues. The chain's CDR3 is CASSLDPRLYEQYF. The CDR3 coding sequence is TGTGCCAGCAGCTTAGATCCCAGGCTCTACGAGCAGTACTTC.

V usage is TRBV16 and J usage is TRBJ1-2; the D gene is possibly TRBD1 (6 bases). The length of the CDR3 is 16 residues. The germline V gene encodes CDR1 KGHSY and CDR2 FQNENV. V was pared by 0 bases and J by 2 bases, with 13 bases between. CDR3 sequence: CASSQSPDRSNYGYTF. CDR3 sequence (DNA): TGTGCCAGCAGCCAATCGCCGGACAGATCCAACTATGGCTACACCTTC.

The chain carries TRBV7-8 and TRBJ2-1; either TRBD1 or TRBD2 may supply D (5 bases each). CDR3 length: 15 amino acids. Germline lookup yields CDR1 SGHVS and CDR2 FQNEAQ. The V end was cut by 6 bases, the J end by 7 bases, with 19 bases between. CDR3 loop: CASSFWMVGVNEQFF. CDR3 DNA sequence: TGTGCCAGCAGTTTCTGGATGGTGGGGGTGAATGAGCAGTTCTTC.

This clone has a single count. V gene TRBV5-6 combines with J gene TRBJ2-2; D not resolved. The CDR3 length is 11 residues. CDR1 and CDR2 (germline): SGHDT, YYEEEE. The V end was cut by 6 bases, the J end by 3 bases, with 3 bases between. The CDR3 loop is CASTYTGELFF. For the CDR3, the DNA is TGTGCCAGCACCTACACCGGGGAGCTGTTTTTT.

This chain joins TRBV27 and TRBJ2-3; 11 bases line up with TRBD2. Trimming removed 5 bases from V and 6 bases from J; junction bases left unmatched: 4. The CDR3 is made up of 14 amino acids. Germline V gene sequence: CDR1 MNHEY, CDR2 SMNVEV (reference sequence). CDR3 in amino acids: CASSLTSGSDTQYF. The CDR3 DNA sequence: TGTGCCAGCAGTCTTACTAGCGGGAGTGATACGCAGTATTTT.

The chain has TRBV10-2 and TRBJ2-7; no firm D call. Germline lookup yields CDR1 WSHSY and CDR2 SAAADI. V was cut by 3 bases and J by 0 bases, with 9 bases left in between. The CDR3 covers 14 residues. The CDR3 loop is CASSDYRSSYEQYF. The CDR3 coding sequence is TGCGCCAGCAGTGATTATAGGAGCTCCTACGAGCAGTACTTC.

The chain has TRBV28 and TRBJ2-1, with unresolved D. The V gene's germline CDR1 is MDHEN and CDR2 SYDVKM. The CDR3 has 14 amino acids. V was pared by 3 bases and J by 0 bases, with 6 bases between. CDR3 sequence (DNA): TGTGCCAGCAGTTTGGAGAGCTCCTACAATGAGCAGTTCTTC. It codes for CASSLESSYNEQFF. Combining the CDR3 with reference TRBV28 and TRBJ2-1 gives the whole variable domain DVKVTQSSRYLVKRTGEKVFLECVQDMDHENMFWYRQDPGLGLRLIYFSYDVKMKEKGDIPEGYSVSREKKERFSLILESASTNQTSMYLCASSLESSYNEQFFGPGTRLTVL.

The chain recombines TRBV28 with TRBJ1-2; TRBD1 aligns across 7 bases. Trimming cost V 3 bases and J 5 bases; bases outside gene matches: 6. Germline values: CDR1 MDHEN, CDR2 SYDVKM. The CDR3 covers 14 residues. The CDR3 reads CASSLRGLGYGYTF. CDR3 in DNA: TGTGCCAGCAGTTTGAGGGGGCTGGGATATGGCTACACCTTC.

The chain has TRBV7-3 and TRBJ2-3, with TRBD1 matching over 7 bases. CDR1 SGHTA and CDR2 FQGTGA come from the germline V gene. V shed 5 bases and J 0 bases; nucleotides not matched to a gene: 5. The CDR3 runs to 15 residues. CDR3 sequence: CASSPGTASTDTQYF. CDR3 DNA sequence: TGTGCCAGCAGCCCAGGGACAGCTAGCACAGATACGCAGTATTTT.

CDR3 residues: CASSYSAQETQYF. The CDR3 coding sequence is TGTGCCAGCAGCTATAGCGCTCAAGAGACCCAGTACTTC. The gene calls are TRBV21-1 and TRBJ2-5; whether TRBD2, the table's D call, matches the DNA was not checked. TRBV21-1 is given as a pseudogene. CDR3 size: 13 residues.

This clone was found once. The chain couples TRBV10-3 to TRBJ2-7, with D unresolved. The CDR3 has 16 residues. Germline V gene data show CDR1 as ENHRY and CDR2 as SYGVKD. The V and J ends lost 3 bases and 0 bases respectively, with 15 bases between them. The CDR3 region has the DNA TGTGCCATCAGTGATCCAGGCCCTGGGGACTCCTACGAGCAGTACTTC. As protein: CAISDPGPGDSYEQYF.

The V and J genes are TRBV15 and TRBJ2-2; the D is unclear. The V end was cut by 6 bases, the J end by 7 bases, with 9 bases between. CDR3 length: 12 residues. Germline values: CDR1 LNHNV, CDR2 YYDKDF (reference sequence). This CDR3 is CATRGFLGELFF. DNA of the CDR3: TGTGCCACCAGGGGTTTTCTCGGGGAGCTGTTTTTT.

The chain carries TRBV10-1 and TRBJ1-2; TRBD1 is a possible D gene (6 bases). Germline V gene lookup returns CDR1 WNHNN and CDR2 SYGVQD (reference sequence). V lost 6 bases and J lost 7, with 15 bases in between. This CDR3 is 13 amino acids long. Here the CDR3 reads CASSFREQGGYTF. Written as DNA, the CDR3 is TGCGCCAGCAGCTTCAGGGAACAGGGTGGCTACACCTTC.

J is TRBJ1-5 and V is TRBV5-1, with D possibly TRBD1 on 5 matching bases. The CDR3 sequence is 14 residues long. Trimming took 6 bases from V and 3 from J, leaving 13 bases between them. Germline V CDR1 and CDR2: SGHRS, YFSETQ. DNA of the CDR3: TGCGCCAGCACCGTGGGGGGGTACAATCAGCCCCAGCATTTT. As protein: CASTVGGYNQPQHF.

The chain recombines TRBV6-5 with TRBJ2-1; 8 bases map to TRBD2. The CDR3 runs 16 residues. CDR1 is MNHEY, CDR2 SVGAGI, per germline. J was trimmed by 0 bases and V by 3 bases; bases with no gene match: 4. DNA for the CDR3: TGTGCCAGCAGTTATTCCAGCGGGAGCTCCTACAATGAGCAGTTCTTC. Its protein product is CASSYSSGSSYNEQFF.

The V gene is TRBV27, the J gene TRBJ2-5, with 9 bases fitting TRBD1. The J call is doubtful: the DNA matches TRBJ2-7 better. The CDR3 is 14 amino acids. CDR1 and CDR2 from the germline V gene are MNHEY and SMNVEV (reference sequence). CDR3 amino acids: CASSLDRGTYEQYF. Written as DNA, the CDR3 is TGTGCCAGCAGTTTAGACAGGGGGACCTACGAGCAGTACTTC.

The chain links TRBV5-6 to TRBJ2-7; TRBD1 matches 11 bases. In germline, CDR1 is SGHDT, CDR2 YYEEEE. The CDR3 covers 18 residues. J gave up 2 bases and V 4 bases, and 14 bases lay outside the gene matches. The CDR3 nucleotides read TGTGCCAGCAGCAGGGACAGGGGGAGCGGGAGGCCCCCCTACGAGCAGTACTTC. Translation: CASSRDRGSGRPPYEQYF.

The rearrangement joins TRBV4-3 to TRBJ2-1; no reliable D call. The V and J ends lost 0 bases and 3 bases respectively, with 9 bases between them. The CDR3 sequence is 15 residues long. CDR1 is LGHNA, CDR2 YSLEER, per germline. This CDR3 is CASSQDIGGYNEQFF. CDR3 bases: TGCGCCAGCAGCCAAGATATCGGCGGCTACAATGAGCAGTTCTTC.

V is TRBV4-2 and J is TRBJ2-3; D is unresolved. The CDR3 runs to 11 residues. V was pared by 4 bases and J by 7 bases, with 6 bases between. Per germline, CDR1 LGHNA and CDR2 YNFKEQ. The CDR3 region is CASSLSHTQYF. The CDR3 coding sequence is TGTGCCAGCAGCCTGAGCCATACGCAGTATTTT.

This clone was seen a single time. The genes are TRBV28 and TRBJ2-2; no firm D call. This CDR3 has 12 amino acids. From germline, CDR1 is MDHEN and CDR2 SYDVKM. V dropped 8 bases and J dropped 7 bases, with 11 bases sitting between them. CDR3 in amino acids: CASGLGNGELFF. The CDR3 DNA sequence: TGTGCCAGCGGATTAGGGAACGGGGAGCTGTTTTTT.

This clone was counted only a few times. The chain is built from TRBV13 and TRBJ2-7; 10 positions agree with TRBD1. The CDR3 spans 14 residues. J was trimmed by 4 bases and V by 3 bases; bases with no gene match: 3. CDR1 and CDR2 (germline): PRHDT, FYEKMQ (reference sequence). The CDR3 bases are TGTGCCAGCAGCTTGAGGGACAGGGGTTACGAGCAGTACTTC. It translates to CASSLRDRGYEQYF.

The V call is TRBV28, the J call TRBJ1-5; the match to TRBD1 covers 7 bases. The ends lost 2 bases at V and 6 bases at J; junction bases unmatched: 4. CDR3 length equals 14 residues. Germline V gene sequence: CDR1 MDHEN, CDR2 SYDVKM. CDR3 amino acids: CASSLRQGAQPQHF. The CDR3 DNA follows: TGTGCCAGCAGTTTACGACAGGGCGCTCAGCCCCAGCATTTT.